This entry lists 17 T cell receptor beta chains sequenced from one sample in a study of blood T cell repertoires in COVID-19. Libraries were prepared by immunoSEQ multiplex PCR; TCRdb keeps only in-frame clonotypes and omits some of them. In the table there are about 370,000 clones, over 75% of which are singletons. What was sequenced was peripheral blood. These receptors all stem from a woman in her twenties or thirties with COVID-19, enrolled during active disease.

This rearrangement joins TRBV7-2 to TRBJ2-6; D gene ambiguous. The CDR3 has 17 residues. V was cut by 5 bases and J by 0 bases, with 14 bases left in between. Germline V gene lookup returns CDR1 SGHTA and CDR2 FQGNSA. The CDR3 bases are TGTGCCAGCAGCCCCCGGGTTTCCAGCTCTGGGGCCAACGTCCTGACTTTC. This gives the protein CASSPRVSSSGANVLTF.

The V call is TRBV29-1, the J call TRBJ1-5, with 12 bases identical to TRBD1. CDR3 size: 16 residues. Per the germline V gene, CDR1 is SQVTM and CDR2 is ANQGSEA. Losses at the gene ends were 4 bases for V and 3 bases for J; bases not matched to a gene: 7. The CDR3 is CSVGGDRGLDNQPQHF. The CDR3 nucleotides read TGCAGCGTTGGGGGGGACAGGGGGCTGGACAATCAGCCCCAGCATTTT.

V is TRBV10-3 and J is TRBJ2-4; 9 bases are a match to TRBD1. The CDR3 loop spans 16 amino acids. Germline CDR1 and CDR2: ENHRY and SYGVKD. V trimming: 2 bases; J trimming: 4 bases; junction bases outside the gene matches: 6. CDR3 nucleotide sequence: TGTGCCATCAGTGAGCCAACAGGGACAGGGAAAAACATTCAGTACTTC. Translating gives CAISEPTGTGKNIQYF.

The J gene is TRBJ2-3, the V gene TRBV7-9; 13 bases map to TRBD2. V was clipped by 3 bases and J by 3 bases; unmatched bases: 6. CDR3 length equals 17 residues. CDR1 SEHNR and CDR2 FQNEAQ come from the germline V gene (reference sequence). Here the CDR3 DNA reads TGTGCCAGCAGCTTCGGGACTAGCGGGATACTAACAGATACGCAGTATTTT. Translation: CASSFGTSGILTDTQYF.

Turning to this clone: Other DNA sequences of this sample code for an identical CDR3. This sequence joins TRBV6-5 and TRBJ1-1; D is uncertain. This CDR3 is 15 amino acids long. V shed 5 bases and J shed 4 bases, with 17 bases lying between them. Germline V gene sequence: CDR1 MNHEY, CDR2 SVGAGI. CDR3 in amino acids: CASSREGGRGTEAFF. Here the CDR3 DNA reads TGTGCCAGCAGTCGAGAGGGTGGGCGGGGCACTGAAGCTTTCTTT.

The J gene is TRBJ2-7, the V gene TRBV5-1, with D perhaps matching TRBD2 (6 bases). V dropped 0 bases and J dropped 4 bases, with 17 bases sitting between them. This CDR3 spans 16 amino acids. CDR1 and CDR2 (germline): SGHRS, YFSETQ. Written as DNA, the CDR3 is TGCGCCAGCAGCTTGGGGGACTCACCCCCCGCTTACGAGCAGTACTTC. Protein product: CASSLGDSPPAYEQYF.

V gene TRBV30 combines with J gene TRBJ2-7; a possible D gene is TRBD1 (5 bases). Germline CDR1 and CDR2: GTSNPN and SVGIG (reference sequence). Trimming shortened V by 3 bases and J by 5 bases, and 11 bases separated the two germline ends. The CDR3 spans 12 residues. The CDR3 region has the DNA TGTGCCTGGAGCGTATGGGGCGACGAGCAGTACTTC. Protein product: CAWSVWGDEQYF.

As concerns this clone: In the same sample, other DNA sequences code for this CDR3. The chain couples TRBV30 to TRBJ2-7, with D perhaps TRBD2 (5 bases). The V and J ends lost 2 bases and 5 bases respectively, with 7 bases between them. Germline values: CDR1 GTSNPN, CDR2 SVGIG (reference sequence). The CDR3 spans 11 residues. This chain's CDR3 is CAWSRGHEQYF. DNA for the CDR3: TGTGCCTGGAGTCGAGGGCACGAGCAGTACTTC.

The rearrangement joins TRBV5-1 to TRBJ2-1; a weak D match, TRBD1 (7 bases). Germline V gene lookup returns CDR1 SGHRS and CDR2 YFSETQ. The CDR3 runs to 16 residues. The V and J ends lost 3 bases and 8 bases respectively, with 21 bases between them. Here the CDR3 DNA reads TGCGCCAGCAGCTACACTACAGGGGACGGGGGACATGAGCAGTTCTTC. It yields the protein CASSYTTGDGGHEQFF.

The rearrangement uses TRBV7-2 and TRBJ2-3; weak D call: TRBD1 (5 bases). The CDR3 spans 15 residues. The V end lost 5 bases, the J end lost 2 bases, and 14 bases lay between the germline ends. CDR1 and CDR2 (germline): SGHTA, FQGNSA. This chain's CDR3 is CASSVDSIYTDTQYF. The CDR3 region has the DNA TGTGCCAGCAGCGTAGACAGCATATACACAGATACGCAGTATTTT.

This clone is a singleton in its sample. The rearrangement links TRBV7-9 to TRBJ2-3; D not resolved. This CDR3 is 12 amino acids long. V was cut by 6 bases and J by 4 bases, with 8 bases left in between. The germline V gene has CDR1 SEHNR and CDR2 FQNEAQ (reference sequence). In DNA, the CDR3 is TGTGCCAGCAGTACTGTTTCAGATACGCAGTATTTT. It is translated as CASSTVSDTQYF. Together with reference TRBV7-9 and TRBJ2-3, the CDR3 gives the full variable domain: DTGVSQNPRHKITKRGQNVTFRCDPISEHNRLYWYRQTLGQGPEFLTYFQNEAQLEKSRLLSDRFSAERPKGSFSTLEIQRTEQGDSAMYLCASSTVSDTQYFGPGTRLTVL.

The chain uses TRBV14 and TRBJ2-2; 9 nucleotides agree with TRBD2. This CDR3 spans 19 amino acids. J gave up 6 bases and V 1 base, and 15 bases lay outside the gene matches. Germline values: CDR1 SGHDN, CDR2 FVKESK. The CDR3 spells CASSQVRRLPSGISGELFF. The CDR3 DNA reads as TGTGCCAGCAGCCAAGTGCGACGCTTGCCTAGCGGGATCTCCGGGGAGCTGTTTTTT.

The chain employs TRBV28 and TRBJ1-4; 9 bases are a match to TRBD1. The CDR3 extends over 15 amino acids. The trim removed 3 bases at V and 7 bases at J, leaving 6 bases unmatched. Per the germline V gene, CDR1 is MDHEN and CDR2 is SYDVKM. The CDR3 here is CASSFPTGGSEKLFF. The DNA of the CDR3 is TGTGCCAGCAGTTTCCCTACAGGGGGCAGTGAAAAACTGTTTTTT.

This clone appeared a single time. The chain has TRBV5-6 and TRBJ2-4; no clear D. Deletions cut 3 bases from V and 6 bases from J, with 10 bases between. Germline V gene lookup returns CDR1 SGHDT and CDR2 YYEEEE. The CDR3 has 13 residues. CDR3 nucleotides: TGTGCCAGCAGCTGGCGAGGAGTAAACATTCAGTACTTC. Protein product: CASSWRGVNIQYF.

V is TRBV7-8 and J is TRBJ2-7; possibly TRBD1 for D (5 bases). Between the trimmed V and J ends, which lost 1 base and 3 bases, there was a span of 13 bases. The length of the CDR3 is 15 residues. Germline CDR1 SGHVS, CDR2 FQNEAQ. The CDR3 region has the DNA TGTGCCAGCAGCTTAGGAGGTGCAGGGCTCTACGAGCAGTACTTC. Protein product: CASSLGGAGLYEQYF.

This chain joins TRBV5-1 and TRBJ2-4, with D possibly matching TRBD1 (6 bases). The V end lost 0 bases, the J end lost 7 bases, and 8 bases lay between the germline ends. This CDR3 has 13 amino acids. Germline V gives CDR1 SGHRS, CDR2 YFSETQ. This chain's CDR3 is CASSLGQGNIQYF. CDR3 bases: TGCGCCAGCAGCTTGGGGCAGGGGAACATTCAGTACTTC.

The V and J genes are TRBV20-1 and TRBJ2-3; 8 bases are shared with TRBD2. The V segment lost 3 bases and the J segment 4 bases; nucleotides outside the gene matches: 9. Looked up from germline, CDR1 is DFQATT and CDR2 is SNEGSKA (reference sequence). CDR3 length: 15 amino acids. CDR3 loop: CSASPGRAWSDTQYF. The CDR3 bases are TGCAGTGCTAGTCCCGGGAGGGCCTGGTCAGATACGCAGTATTTT.